Each of the 20 T cell receptor beta chains below was sequenced from the same sample in a study of T-cell reconstitution after alpha-beta-depleted transplantation in children. Using unique molecular identifiers, the investigators prepared the TCRbeta library. One entry per CDR3 protein, called by TCRdb with MiXCR from the PCR reads. The sample carries approximately 220,000 distinct CDR3 sequences, roughly 18% recorded once. Material: PBMCs, mostly from graft donor cells, obtained 360 days after TCRalphabeta/CD19-depleted stem cell transplant. Receptors were obtained from a male patient between 2 and 9 years old who had a stem cell transplant for acute lymphoblastic leukemia, so the T cells may come from the graft donor.

This chain links TRBV5-1 with TRBJ2-1; maybe TRBD2 (5 bases). V lost 0 bases and J lost 8, with 15 bases in between. Germline V gene lookup returns CDR1 SGHRS and CDR2 YFSETQ. The CDR3 length is 15 residues. In DNA form, the CDR3 reads TGCGCCAGCAGCTTGGTACCCCTAGCTGTCCATGAGCAGTTCTTC. It specifies CASSLVPLAVHEQFF.

This clonotype was seen a few times. V gene TRBV7-8 combines with J gene TRBJ2-5, with D perhaps being TRBD1 or TRBD2 (5 bases each). The CDR3 loop spans 11 amino acids. Trimming pared 5 bases from V and 8 bases from J, leaving 9 bases between. Germline CDR1 reads SGHVS; CDR2 reads FQNEAQ. CDR3 DNA: TGTGCCAGCAGCGAGGGGTTTACCCAGTACTTC. This gives the protein CASSEGFTQYF.

This clonotype was seen once. The V and J genes are TRBV4-2 and TRBJ2-3, with no clear D. Trimming left V 1 base short and J 8 bases short, with 13 bases between. This CDR3 has 14 amino acids. Germline-derived CDR1 and CDR2 are LGHNA and YNFKEQ. The CDR3 reads CASSQVAPEATQYF. The CDR3 DNA is TGTGCCAGCAGCCAAGTTGCCCCTGAAGCTACGCAGTATTTT.

The chain has TRBV12-3 or TRBV12-4 and TRBJ2-5, with D possibly being TRBD2 (5 bases). V was cut by 5 bases and J by 2 bases, with 18 bases left in between. The CDR3 is 16 amino acids. CDR3 nucleotides: TGTGCCAGCAGTGAAGATGGAGGTCCTCATCAAGAGACCCAGTACTTC. Its protein product is CASSEDGGPHQETQYF.

The genes are TRBV5-1 and TRBJ2-7, with D hard to call. This CDR3 region has 14 residues. Trimming pared 2 bases from V and 4 bases from J, leaving 13 bases between. The germline gives CDR1 SGHRS, CDR2 YFSETQ. This CDR3 is CASSLGLTWYEQYF. For the CDR3, the DNA is TGCGCCAGCAGCTTAGGGCTGACCTGGTACGAGCAGTACTTC.

This rearrangement joins TRBV7-2 to TRBJ2-7; possible D gene TRBD1, 6 bases. V lost 7 bases and J lost 0, with 16 bases in between. The CDR3 has 15 amino acids. Germline-derived CDR1 and CDR2 are SGHTA and FQGNSA. The CDR3 sequence: CASNPRTGTSYEQYF. CDR3 bases: TGTGCCAGCAACCCGAGAACAGGGACCTCCTACGAGCAGTACTTC.

Only a few counts were recorded for this clonotype. V and J are TRBV7-2 and TRBJ2-1, with 9 nucleotides matching TRBD1. J lost 8 bases, V lost 6 bases, and 5 bases had no gene match. Germline V lookup: CDR1 SGHTA, CDR2 FQGNSA. The length of the CDR3 is 13 residues. The CDR3 nucleotides read TGTGCCAGCAGTGCACAGGGGGCGCATGAGCAGTTCTTC. Protein: CASSAQGAHEQFF.

This clonotype has a handful of counts. This rearrangement joins TRBV4-2 to TRBJ2-2; the D gene is possibly TRBD2 (6 bases). The germline gives CDR1 LGHNA, CDR2 YNFKEQ. This CDR3 is built from 19 residues. The V and J ends lost 1 base and 5 bases respectively, with 23 bases between them. The CDR3 sequence is CASSQGGPIAGRWTGELFF. The CDR3 bases are TGTGCCAGCAGCCAAGGAGGCCCTATTGCCGGGAGATGGACCGGGGAGCTGTTTTTT.

This clonotype was counted only a few times. The germline gene is not matched at one end of the junction; a read error may be the cause. The chain is built from TRBV4-3 and TRBJ1-4, with TRBD1 matching over 8 bases. CDR3 length equals 16 residues. The V gene's germline CDR1 is LGHNA and CDR2 YSLEER. CDR3 region: CTSSRGQGFTNEKLFF. CDR3 bases: TGCACCAGCAGCCGTGGACAGGGTTTTACTAATGAAAAACTGTTTTTT.

The chain recombines TRBV7-2 with TRBJ2-7; D is unclear. Germline V CDR1 and CDR2: SGHTA, FQGNSA. Between the trimmed V and J ends, which lost 5 bases and 2 bases, there was a span of 19 bases. The CDR3 has 16 amino acids. The CDR3 region is CASSPPRHVLPYEQYF. In nucleotides, the CDR3 is TGTGCCAGCAGCCCACCTCGACACGTACTCCCCTACGAGCAGTACTTC.

This chain uses TRBV21-1 with TRBJ1-2; TRBD1 reflects the table's D call only, with no check against the DNA. TRBV21-1 is a known pseudogene. This CDR3 is built from 14 residues. The CDR3 spells CASCLWDGVYGYTF. CDR3 bases: TGTGCCAGCTGCCTTTGGGACGGAGTCTATGGCTACACCTTC.

The genes are TRBV6-5 and TRBJ1-5; TRBD1 might be the D (5 bases). The germline V gene has CDR1 MNHEY and CDR2 SVGAGI. Between the trimmed V and J ends, which lost 4 bases and 9 bases, there was a span of 13 bases. The CDR3 runs 13 residues. DNA for the CDR3: TGTGCCAGCAGTTCAGGGTCCCGGTGGCCCCAGCATTTT. Translated: CASSSGSRWPQHF.

This chain uses TRBV29-1 with TRBJ2-5; 8 nucleotides agree with TRBD2. The CDR3 length is 14 residues. Germline V gives CDR1 SQVTM, CDR2 ANQGSEA. Trimming removed 3 bases from V and 1 base from J; junction bases left unmatched: 4. The CDR3 DNA is TGCAGCGTTGACGGCGGGGGGCCCCAAGAGACCCAGTACTTC. Amino acids: CSVDGGGPQETQYF. Full variable domain (missing parts from reference TRBV29-1 and TRBJ2-5): SAVISQKPSRDICQRGTSLTIQCQVDSQVTMMFWYRQQPGQSLTLIATANQGSEATYESGFVIDKFPISRPNLTFSTLTVSNMSPEDSSIYLCSVDGGGPQETQYFGPGTRLLVL.

This clonotype was observed a few times. The rearrangement joins TRBV27 to TRBJ2-7; D not resolved. Germline CDR1 is MNHEY and CDR2 is SMNVEV (reference sequence). V shed 6 bases and J shed 6 bases, with 6 bases lying between them. CDR3 length equals 10 residues. In DNA form, the CDR3 reads TGTGCCAGCAGCCCGCGCGAGCAGTACTTC. Translated: CASSPREQYF.

The rearrangement uses TRBV11-2 and TRBJ1-1; a possible D gene is TRBD1 (6 bases). Deletions cut 3 bases from V and 4 bases from J, with 15 bases between. CDR1 and CDR2 (germline): SGHAT, FQNNGV. The CDR3 has 15 amino acids. The chain's CDR3 is CASSLRRGRITEAFF. Here the CDR3 DNA reads TGTGCCAGCAGCTTGCGCAGGGGAAGAATCACTGAAGCTTTCTTT.

This clonotype showed up just a few times. This chain connects TRBV20-1 to TRBJ2-5; a weak D match, TRBD2 (5 bases). Germline V gives CDR1 DFQATT, CDR2 SNEGSKA (reference sequence). This CDR3 comprises 14 residues. V lost 3 bases and J lost 1, with 12 bases in between. CDR3 residues: CSASLPGTQETQYF. DNA of the CDR3: TGCAGTGCTAGCCTGCCGGGAACCCAAGAGACCCAGTACTTC.

In its sample, this clonotype was seen many times. The rearrangement uses TRBV10-3 and TRBJ2-7, with D perhaps matching TRBD1 (7 bases). CDR1 ENHRY and CDR2 SYGVKD come from the germline V gene. The CDR3 loop spans 13 amino acids. Trimming took 6 bases from V and 7 from J, leaving 16 bases between them. CDR3 DNA sequence: TGTGCCATCAGGGAGGGACAGATCAGTGAGCAGTACTTC. Translating gives CAIREGQISEQYF.

This clonotype showed up just a few times. This chain uses TRBV5-1 with TRBJ2-3, with a weak D call TRBD2 (5 bases). V was shortened by 4 bases and J by 2 bases, with 11 bases between the two germline ends. There are 14 residues in the CDR3. Germline V lookup: CDR1 SGHRS, CDR2 YFSETQ. Here the CDR3 DNA reads TGCGCCAGCAGCCCGGCCGGGAACACAGATACGCAGTATTTT. Translation gives CASSPAGNTDTQYF. The variable domain in full, with the rest retrieved from reference TRBV5-1 and TRBJ2-3, is KAGVTQTPRYLIKTRGQQVTLSCSPISGHRSVSWYQQTPGQGLQFLFEYFSETQRNKGNFPGRFSGRQFSNSRSEMNVSTLELGDSALYLCASSPAGNTDTQYFGPGTRLTVL.

The genes are TRBV12-3 or TRBV12-4 and TRBJ1-1; D is unresolved. The CDR3 covers 13 residues. V was trimmed by 5 bases and J by 8 bases, leaving 15 bases between them. The CDR3 DNA is TGTGCCAGCAGTCCCGGGATGGGGTTAGAAGCTTTCTTT. Residues: CASSPGMGLEAFF.

The chain links TRBV7-9 to TRBJ1-1; a weak D match, TRBD1 (5 bases). V was pared by 4 bases and J by 3 bases, with 15 bases between. Germline V CDR1 and CDR2: SEHNR, FQNEAQ (reference sequence). This CDR3 is built from 15 residues. The CDR3 loop reads CASSSLGDPDTEAFF. The CDR3 region has the DNA TGTGCCAGCAGCTCTCTGGGGGATCCGGACACTGAAGCTTTCTTT. Full variable domain (outside the CDR3, taken from reference TRBV7-9 and TRBJ1-1): DTGVSQNPRHKITKRGQNVTFRCDPISEHNRLYWYRQTLGQGPEFLTYFQNEAQLEKSRLLSDRFSAERPKGSFSTLEIQRTEQGDSAMYLCASSSLGDPDTEAFFGQGTRLTVV.